The clone carrying this T cell receptor (beta chain) was observed many times. This sample stems from a study of Graves' ophthalmopathy and Graves' hyperthyroidism. Germline values: CDR1 SGHTA, CDR2 FQGNSA. V lost 2 bases and J lost 5, with 13 bases in between. The CDR3 is 16 residues long. Scientists amplified the TCR beta CDR3 regions from RNA transcripts. A first-round RT-PCR used HTBI primers, followed by a second-round multiplex PCR. Via MiXCR, TCRdb re-called the multiplex PCR reads, giving one row per CDR3 protein. The sample includes roughly 400,000 distinct CDR3 sequences, 15% to 20% of them seen just once.

Sequencing was carried out using peripheral blood. The J gene is TRBJ1-6, the V gene TRBV7-2; D is uncertain. The TCR sequence derives from a woman between 18 and 29 years old with Graves' ophthalmopathy. CDR3 DNA sequence: TGTGCCAGCAGCTTAAAAAGGTTTAGGGATAATTCACCCCTCCACTTT. Amino acids: CASSLKRFRDNSPLHF.